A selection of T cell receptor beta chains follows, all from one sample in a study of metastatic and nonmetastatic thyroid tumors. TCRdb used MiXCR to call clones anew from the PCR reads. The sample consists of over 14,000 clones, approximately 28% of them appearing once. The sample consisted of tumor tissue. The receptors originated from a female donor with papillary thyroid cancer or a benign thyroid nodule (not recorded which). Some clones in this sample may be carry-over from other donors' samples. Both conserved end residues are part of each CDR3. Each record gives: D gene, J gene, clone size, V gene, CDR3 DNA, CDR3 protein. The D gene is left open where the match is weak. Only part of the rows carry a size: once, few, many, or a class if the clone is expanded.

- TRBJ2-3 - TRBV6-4 TGTGCCAGCAGTGACTCGGTAGAGGTCACATATACGCAGTATTTT CASSDSVEVTYTQYF
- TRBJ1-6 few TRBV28 TGTGCCAGTGGACAGCCCTATAATTCACCCCTCCACTTT CASGQPYNSPLHF
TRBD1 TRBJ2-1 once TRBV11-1 TGTGCCAGTCACCCACGTGGACAGGGGGATTACAATGAGCAGTTCTTC CASHPRGQGDYNEQFF
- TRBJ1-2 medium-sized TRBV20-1 TGCAGTGCTAGACTTCAGGGCTCTCTTAACTATGGCTACACCTTC CSARLQGSLNYGYTF
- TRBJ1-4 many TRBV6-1 TGTGCCAGCACTTGGACCACCGAAAAACTGTTTTTT CASTWTTEKLFF
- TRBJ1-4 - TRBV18 TGTGCCAGCTCACCACCGATGGCGAGTGAAAAACTGTTTTTT CASSPPMASEKLFF
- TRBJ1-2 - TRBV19 TGTGCCTTGAAATCAGGGCCCGGCTACACCTTC CALKSGPGYTF
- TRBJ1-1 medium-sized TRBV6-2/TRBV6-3 TGTGCCAGCAGTTGGAACAGGAACACTGAAGCTTTCTTT CASSWNRNTEAFF
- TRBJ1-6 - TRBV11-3 TGTGCCAGCAGCTTAGATCTGTCAGGAGATTCACCCCTCCACTTT CASSLDLSGDSPLHF
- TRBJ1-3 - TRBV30 TGTGCCTGGAGTGTAGGAACAGGAAACACCATATATTTT CAWSVGTGNTIYF
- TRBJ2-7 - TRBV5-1 TGCGCCAGCAGCTTGATGGGACACCCCTACGAGCAGTACTTC CASSLMGHPYEQYF
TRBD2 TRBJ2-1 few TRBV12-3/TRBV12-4 TGTGCCAGCAGTCCCAGACTAGCGGGAGTCTACAATGAGCAGTTCTTC CASSPRLAGVYNEQFF
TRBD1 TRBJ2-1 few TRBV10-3 TGTGCCAGCCGACCGGGACAGGAATCCAATGAGCAGTTCTTC CASRPGQESNEQFF
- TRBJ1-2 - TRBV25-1 TGTGCCAGCAGCCTGGGGACTAACTATGGCTACACCTTC CASSLGTNYGYTF
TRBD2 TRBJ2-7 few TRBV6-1 TGTGCCAGCAGTCCCGGGGGGGCATCCTACGAGCAGTACTTC CASSPGGASYEQYF
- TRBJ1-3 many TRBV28 TGTGCCAGCAGTTTTCATGGAGGAAACACCATATATTTT CASSFHGGNTIYF
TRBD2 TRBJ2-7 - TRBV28 TGTGCCAGCAGTTCGCTAACCCCCGGGACTAGCGGGAGGCATTCCTACGAGCAGTACTTC CASSSLTPGTSGRHSYEQYF
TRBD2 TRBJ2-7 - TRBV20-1 TGCAGTGCTGGGGGTAGCGGGAGTAAAGCCTACGAGCAGTACTTC CSAGGSGSKAYEQYF